This TCR beta chain was observed in a study of shared clonotypes between healthy human individuals. Only in-frame clones appear in the TCRdb table, and some are missing; sequencing was by immunoSEQ multiplex PCR. The repertoire consists of over 2,000,000 clones, with about 94% occurring once and the leading ten covering around 1.7%. CD45RO negativity and positive selection for CCR7 defined naive CD8 cells, a population that excluded terminally differentiated effector memory CD45RA+ cells. Trimming took off 4 bases at V and 2 bases at J, with 23 bases between the two ends. The CDR3 has 18 amino acids. Germline V gives CDR1 SGHAT, CDR2 FQNNGV.

This clonotype was sampled from a man younger than 35 in good health. Some clones in this sample may be carry-over from other donors' samples. V and J are TRBV11-2 and TRBJ2-5; D is possibly TRBD1 (6 bases). The sample taken for sequencing was naive CD8+ T cells from PBMCs. The DNA of the CDR3 is TGTGCCAGCAGCTACCTTTTTTCGGTCACCAGGGGTCAAGAGACCCAGTACTTC. It is translated as CASSYLFSVTRGQETQYF.